This entry lists 21 T cell receptor beta chains sequenced from one sample in a study of cytomegalovirus exposure and HLA in healthy donors. The PCR was carried out with 60 Vbeta primers and 13 Jbeta primers. Here immunoSEQ multiplex PCR was the method, and the copy in TCRdb shows in-frame clones only, minus some. This repertoire includes fewer than 85,000 clones. The material sequenced was PBMCs. The receptors shown here come from a middle-aged woman in good health and CMV-seropositive.

This sequence joins TRBV11-2 and TRBJ2-2, with 8 bases identical to TRBD2. J gave up 2 bases and V 2 bases, and 1 base lay outside the gene matches. Per the germline V gene, CDR1 is SGHAT and CDR2 is FQNNGV. This CDR3 is built from 15 residues. CDR3 sequence reads: CASSLRGGNTGELFF. CDR3 sequence (DNA): TGTGCCAGCAGCTTACGGGGGGGAAACACCGGGGAGCTGTTTTTT.

V gene TRBV5-1 combines with J gene TRBJ2-1, with 7 bases matching TRBD1. This CDR3 has 14 amino acids. V lost 0 bases, J lost 13 bases, and 10 bases stayed unmatched. The V gene's germline CDR1 is SGHRS and CDR2 YFSETQ. CDR3 nucleotide sequence: TGCGCCAGCAGCTTGGCGGGGACAGCAAAGATTCAGTTCTTC. It translates to CASSLAGTAKIQFF. The full variable domain, its missing parts supplied by reference TRBV5-1 and TRBJ2-1, is KAGVTQTPRYLIKTRGQQVTLSCSPISGHRSVSWYQQTPGQGLQFLFEYFSETQRNKGNFPGRFSGRQFSNSRSEMNVSTLELGDSALYLCASSLAGTAKIQFFGPGTRLTVL.

The V and J genes are TRBV4-2 and TRBJ2-1, with D perhaps matching TRBD2 (7 bases). CDR1 and CDR2 (germline): LGHNA, YNFKEQ. Between the trimmed V and J ends, which lost 4 bases and 7 bases, there was a span of 20 bases. This CDR3 region has 16 residues. The CDR3 loop reads CASSRIGGGPENEQFF. DNA of the CDR3: TGTGCCAGCAGCCGAATAGGGGGAGGGCCGGAAAATGAGCAGTTCTTC.

The chain couples TRBV7-9 to TRBJ2-1; 10 bases are a match to TRBD2. Germline loops: CDR1 SEHNR, CDR2 FQNEAQ (reference sequence). The ends lost 4 bases at V and 8 bases at J; junction bases unmatched: 11. There are 16 residues in the CDR3. CDR3 residues: CASSSRLTSGTDEQFF. The CDR3 DNA reads as TGTGCCAGCAGCTCCCGACTCACTAGCGGGACCGATGAGCAGTTCTTC.

The chain links TRBV25-1 to TRBJ1-2; 7 nucleotides line up with TRBD1. Trimming at V came to 1 base and at J to 2 bases, leaving 7 bases not matched to a gene. Germline-derived CDR1 and CDR2 are MGHDK and SYGVNS. The CDR3 covers 16 residues. Here the CDR3 DNA reads TGTGCCAGCAGTGAATTAGGGGGCGGGGGGAACTATGGCTACACCTTC. Translation: CASSELGGGGNYGYTF.

The rearrangement links TRBV7-2 to TRBJ1-6; 7 bases are a match to TRBD1. The CDR3 totals 15 residues. Germline CDR1 is SGHTA and CDR2 is FQGNSA. After removal of 3 bases from V and 10 bases from J, the junction contained 9 bases not matched to a gene. Here the CDR3 reads CASSFTGVGGSPLHF. The CDR3 nucleotides read TGTGCCAGCAGCTTTACAGGGGTAGGGGGATCACCCCTCCACTTT. Looking up the rest from reference TRBV7-2 and TRBJ1-6 gives the full variable domain: GAGVSQSPSNKVTEKGKDVELRCDPISGHTALYWYRQSLGQGLEFLIYFQGNSAPDKSGLPSDRFSAERTGGSVSTLTIQRTQQEDSAVYLCASSFTGVGGSPLHFGNGTRLTVT.

J is TRBJ1-2 and V is TRBV11-2, with 9 bases matching TRBD1. Germline V gives CDR1 SGHAT, CDR2 FQNNGV. Germline trimming cut 5 bases from V and 4 bases from J; bases unmatched to any gene: 8. The CDR3 has 15 amino acids. CDR3 sequence reads: CASSRTGTGSYGYTF. Here the CDR3 DNA reads TGTGCCAGCAGCCGCACCGGGACAGGGAGCTATGGCTACACCTTC. The full variable domain, with the rest looked up from reference TRBV11-2 and TRBJ1-2, is EAGVAQSPRYKIIEKRQSVAFWCNPISGHATLYWYQQILGQGPKLLIQFQNNGVVDDSQLPKDRFSAERLKGVDSTLKIQPAKLEDSAVYLCASSRTGTGSYGYTFGSGTRLTVV.

The V call is TRBV6-6, the J call TRBJ2-1; TRBD1 aligns across 10 bases. The CDR3 consists of 15 residues. V shed 8 bases and J 10 bases; nucleotides not matched to a gene: 14. Per the germline V gene, CDR1 is MNHNY and CDR2 is SVGAGI (reference sequence). In nucleotides, the CDR3 is TGTGCCAGCGGGGCGCCGGGACAGGGGCCTCGGGAGCAGTTCTTC. Translated: CASGAPGQGPREQFF.

The V call is TRBV19, the J call TRBJ1-5, with D tentatively TRBD1 (5 bases). V was trimmed by 1 base and J by 0 bases, leaving 10 bases between them. The length of the CDR3 is 16 residues. Germline lookup yields CDR1 LNHDA and CDR2 SQIVND (reference sequence). The CDR3 coding sequence is TGTGCCAGTAGTATAGTCGGGGGAACTAGCAATCAGCCCCAGCATTTT. Protein product: CASSIVGGTSNQPQHF.

The gene calls are TRBV5-6 and TRBJ1-6, with D possibly being TRBD1 (6 bases). Per the germline V gene, CDR1 is SGHDT and CDR2 is YYEEEE. The CDR3 is made up of 15 amino acids. V gave up 0 bases and J gave up 7 bases, with 11 bases separating them. The CDR3: CASSLGGGANSPLHF. Here the CDR3 DNA reads TGTGCCAGCAGCTTGGGTGGGGGGGCGAATTCACCCCTCCACTTT.

The chain has TRBV7-2 and TRBJ2-7; D is perhaps TRBD2 (5 bases). The CDR3 spans 15 residues. In germline, CDR1 is SGHTA, CDR2 FQGNSA. Trimming left V 2 bases short and J 3 bases short, with 14 bases between. In DNA, the CDR3 is TGTGCCAGCAGCTTACTCCCCAGCGGTTACTACGAGCAGTACTTC. Its protein product is CASSLLPSGYYEQYF.

V and J are TRBV5-6 and TRBJ2-3; 8 nucleotides agree with TRBD2. The CDR3 sequence is 14 residues long. V trimming: 3 bases; J trimming: 5 bases; junction bases outside the gene matches: 5. Germline V lookup: CDR1 SGHDT, CDR2 YYEEEE. In DNA form, the CDR3 reads TGTGCCAGCAGCTCGGAGCGGGGGATAGATACGCAGTATTTT. Protein: CASSSERGIDTQYF. Looking up the rest from reference TRBV5-6 and TRBJ2-3 gives the full variable domain: DAGVTQSPTHLIKTRGQQVTLRCSPKSGHDTVSWYQQALGQGPQFIFQYYEEEERQRGNFPDRFSGHQFPNYSSELNVNALLLGDSALYLCASSSERGIDTQYFGPGTRLTVL.

CDR3 residues: CASRSGTGNSNTGELFF. CDR3 sequence (DNA): TGCGCCAGCAGGTCCGGGACAGGGAACTCGAACACCGGGGAGCTGTTTTTT. The rearrangement joins TRBV5-1 to TRBJ2-2; 9 bases map to TRBD1. The trim removed 5 bases at V and 0 bases at J, leaving 8 bases unmatched. CDR3 length: 17 residues. The germline V gene encodes CDR1 SGHRS and CDR2 YFSETQ.

The CDR3 loop reads CASSSTGQGSDEQYF. CDR3 DNA sequence: TGTGCCAGCAGTTCTACGGGACAGGGGAGCGACGAGCAGTACTTC. The rearrangement uses TRBV28 and TRBJ2-7; 10 bases map to TRBD1. V gave up 4 bases and J gave up 5 bases; unmatched junction bases: 8. The CDR3 has 15 amino acids. From germline, CDR1 is MDHEN and CDR2 SYDVKM.

About this clone: Other DNA sequences from this sample encode an identical CDR3 as well. This chain uses TRBV9 with TRBJ1-1; TRBD1 aligns across 7 bases. The germline V gene encodes CDR1 SGDLS and CDR2 YYNGEE. V gave up 2 bases and J gave up 1 base; unmatched junction bases: 2. This CDR3 comprises 14 residues. The CDR3 DNA reads TGTGCCAGCAGCGTGACAGGGAGGAACACTGAAGCTTTCTTT. This encodes CASSVTGRNTEAFF.

The genes are TRBV9 and TRBJ1-1, with D possibly matching TRBD1 (6 bases). V was trimmed by 2 bases and J by 1 base, leaving 15 bases between them. Germline-derived CDR1 and CDR2 are SGDLS and YYNGEE. The CDR3 loop spans 16 amino acids. DNA of the CDR3: TGTGCCAGCAGCGTTCTGCCTATGACAGGGAACACTGAAGCTTTCTTT. It codes for CASSVLPMTGNTEAFF.

The genes are TRBV25-1 and TRBJ1-3; D might be TRBD1 (6 bases). V dropped 1 base and J dropped 4 bases, with 8 bases sitting between them. CDR3 length: 14 residues. The germline gives CDR1 MGHDK, CDR2 SYGVNS. CDR3 sequence: CASSEWGLGNTIYF. DNA for the CDR3: TGTGCCAGCAGTGAATGGGGGCTCGGAAACACCATATATTTT.

The chain uses TRBV10-3 and TRBJ1-2; TRBD1 matches 8 bases. This CDR3 is built from 13 residues. The germline V gene encodes CDR1 ENHRY and CDR2 SYGVKD. V was pared by 6 bases and J by 6 bases, with 6 bases of the junction left unmatched. The CDR3, as DNA: TGTGCCATCAGCGGACAGGGATCGGATGGCTACACCTTC. Protein product: CAISGQGSDGYTF.

The V and J genes are TRBV6-4 and TRBJ2-2; 8 nucleotides align to TRBD1. CDR3 size: 15 residues. Per germline, CDR1 MRHNA and CDR2 SNTAGT. Unmatched junction bases numbered 10, after V lost 8 bases and J lost 5 bases. The CDR3 DNA reads as TGTGCCAGCGGGGGAGAGGGACAGGCGACCGGGGAGCTGTTTTTT. It specifies CASGGEGQATGELFF.

The rearrangement links TRBV6-1 to TRBJ2-5; TRBD2 might be the D (6 bases). The DNA end favors TRBJ2-7, so the J call may be wrong. The CDR3 is 15 residues long. Germline assignment: CDR1 MNHNS and CDR2 SASEGT. The CDR3 DNA reads TGTGCCAGCAGTGTCTCGAGCGGGCTGAGTTACGAGCAGTACTTC. Translating gives CASSVSSGLSYEQYF.

With respect to this clone: One end of the junction fails to match germline, which may point to a read error. The chain combines TRBV9 with TRBJ2-2, with 9 bases lining up with TRBD2. CDR3 length equals 14 residues. The germline gives CDR1 SGDLS, CDR2 YYNGEE. CDR3 sequence: CASTGLANTGELFF. The DNA of the CDR3 is TGTGCCAGCACCGGACTAGCGAATACCGGGGAGCTGTTTTTC.